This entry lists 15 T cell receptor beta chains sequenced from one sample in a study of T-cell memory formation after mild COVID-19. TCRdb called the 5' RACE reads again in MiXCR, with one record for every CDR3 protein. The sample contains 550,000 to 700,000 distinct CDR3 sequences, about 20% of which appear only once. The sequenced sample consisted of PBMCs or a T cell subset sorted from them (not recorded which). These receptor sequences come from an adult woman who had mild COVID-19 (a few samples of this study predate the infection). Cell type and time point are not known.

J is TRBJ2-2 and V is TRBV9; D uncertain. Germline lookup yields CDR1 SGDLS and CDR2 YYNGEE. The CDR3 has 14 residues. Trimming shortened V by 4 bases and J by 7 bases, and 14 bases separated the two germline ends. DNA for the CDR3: TGTGCCAGCAGCCCCACGAAGACTTTCGGGGAGCTGTTTTTT. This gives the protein CASSPTKTFGELFF.

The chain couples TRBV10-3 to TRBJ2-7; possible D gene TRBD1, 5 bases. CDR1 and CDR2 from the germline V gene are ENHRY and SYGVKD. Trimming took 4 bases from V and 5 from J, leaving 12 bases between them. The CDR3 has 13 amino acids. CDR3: CAISGQGVNEQYF. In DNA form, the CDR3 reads TGTGCCATCAGTGGTCAGGGTGTTAACGAGCAGTACTTC.

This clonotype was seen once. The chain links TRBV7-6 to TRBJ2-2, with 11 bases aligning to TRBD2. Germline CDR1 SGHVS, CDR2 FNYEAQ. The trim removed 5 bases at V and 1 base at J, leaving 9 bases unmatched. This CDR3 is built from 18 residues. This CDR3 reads CASSLRLAGTKNTGELFF. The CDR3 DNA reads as TGTGCCAGCAGCCTCCGACTAGCGGGAACGAAGAACACCGGGGAGCTGTTTTTT. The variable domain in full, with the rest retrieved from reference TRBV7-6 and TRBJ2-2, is GAGVSQSPRYKVTKRGQDVALRCDPISGHVSLYWYRQALGQGPEFLTYFNYEAQQDKSGLPNDRFSAERPEGSISTLTIQRTEQRDSAMYRCASSLRLAGTKNTGELFFGEGSRLTVL.

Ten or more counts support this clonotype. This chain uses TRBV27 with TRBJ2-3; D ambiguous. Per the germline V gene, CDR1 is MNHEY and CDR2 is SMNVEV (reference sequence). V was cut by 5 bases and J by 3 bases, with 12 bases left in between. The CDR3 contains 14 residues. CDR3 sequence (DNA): TGTGCCAGCAGTCGAATCCAGTATACAGATACGCAGTATTTT. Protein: CASSRIQYTDTQYF.

The CDR3 nucleotides are TGCAGTGCTAGAGGACAGGGGTTCGAGTACGGGGAGCTGTTTTTT. Its protein is CSARGQGFEYGELFF. J is TRBJ2-2 and V is TRBV20-1; TRBD1 aligns across 8 bases. The V gene end was trimmed by 1 base and the J gene end by 7 bases; junction bases not matched to a gene: 8. Germline CDR1 and CDR2: DFQATT and SNEGSKA (reference sequence). The CDR3 extends over 15 amino acids.

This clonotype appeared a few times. CDR3 DNA: TGTGCCAGCAGCGAGGGGTCAGGCTGGGATCAGCCCCAGCATTTT. Its translation is CASSEGSGWDQPQHF. The rearrangement links TRBV7-6 to TRBJ1-5, with D possibly being TRBD1 (5 bases). V was pared by 5 bases and J by 5 bases, with 16 bases between. Germline CDR1 and CDR2: SGHVS and FNYEAQ. This CDR3 comprises 15 residues.

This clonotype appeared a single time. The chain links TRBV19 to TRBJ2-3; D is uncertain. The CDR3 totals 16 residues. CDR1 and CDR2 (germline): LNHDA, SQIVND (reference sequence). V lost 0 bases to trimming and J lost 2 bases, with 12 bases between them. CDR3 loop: CASSIDLGSPTDTQYF. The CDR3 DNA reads TGTGCCAGTAGTATAGATCTGGGGTCACCCACAGATACGCAGTATTTT.

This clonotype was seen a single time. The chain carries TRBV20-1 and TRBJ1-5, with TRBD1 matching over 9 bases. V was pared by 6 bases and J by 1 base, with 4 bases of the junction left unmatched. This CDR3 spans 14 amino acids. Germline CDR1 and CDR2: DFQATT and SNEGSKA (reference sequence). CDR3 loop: CSAGTGTSNQPQHF. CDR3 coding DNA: TGCAGTGCCGGGACAGGGACGAGCAATCAGCCCCAGCATTTT.

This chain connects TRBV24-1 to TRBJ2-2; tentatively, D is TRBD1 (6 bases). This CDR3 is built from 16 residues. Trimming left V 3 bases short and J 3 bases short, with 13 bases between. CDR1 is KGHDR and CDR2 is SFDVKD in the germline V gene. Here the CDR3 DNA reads TGTGCCACCAGTGATCCGCAGGGGCTGGACACCGGGGAGCTGTTTTTT. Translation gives CATSDPQGLDTGELFF.

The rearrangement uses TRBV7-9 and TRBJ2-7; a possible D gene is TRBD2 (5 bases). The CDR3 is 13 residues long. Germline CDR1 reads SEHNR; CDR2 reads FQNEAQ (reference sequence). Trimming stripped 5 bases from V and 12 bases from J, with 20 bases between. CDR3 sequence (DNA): TGTGCCAGCAGCCCCACAGAAACCGGGATTCCGTACTTC. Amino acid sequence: CASSPTETGIPYF.

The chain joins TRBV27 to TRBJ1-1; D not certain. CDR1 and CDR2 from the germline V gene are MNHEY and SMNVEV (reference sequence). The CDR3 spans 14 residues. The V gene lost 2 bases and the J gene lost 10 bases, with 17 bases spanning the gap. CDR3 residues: CASSLRPGVDGAFF. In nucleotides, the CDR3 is TGTGCCAGCAGTTTAAGGCCCGGGGTTGACGGAGCTTTCTTT.

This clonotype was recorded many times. CDR3 in amino acids: CASSLDSYYGYTF. The CDR3 DNA reads as TGCGCCAGCAGCTTGGACAGCTACTATGGCTACACCTTC. The chain employs TRBV5-1 and TRBJ1-2; D unclear. V shed 0 bases and J shed 3 bases, with 6 bases lying between them. Germline V gene lookup returns CDR1 SGHRS and CDR2 YFSETQ. The CDR3 contains 13 residues.

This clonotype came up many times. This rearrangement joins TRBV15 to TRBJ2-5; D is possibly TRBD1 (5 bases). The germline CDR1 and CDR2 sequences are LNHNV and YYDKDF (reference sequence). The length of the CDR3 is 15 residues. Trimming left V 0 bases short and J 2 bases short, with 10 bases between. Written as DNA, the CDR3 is TGTGCCACCAGCAGAGATCTGACAGAACAAGAGACCCAGTACTTC. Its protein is CATSRDLTEQETQYF.

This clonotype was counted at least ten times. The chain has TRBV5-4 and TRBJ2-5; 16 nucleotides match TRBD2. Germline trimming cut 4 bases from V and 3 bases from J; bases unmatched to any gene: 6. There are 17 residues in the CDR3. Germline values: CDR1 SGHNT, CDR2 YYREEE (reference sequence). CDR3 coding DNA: TGTGCCAGCAGCCCGGGACTAGCGGGAGGGCCAGAAGAGACCCAGTACTTC. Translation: CASSPGLAGGPEETQYF.

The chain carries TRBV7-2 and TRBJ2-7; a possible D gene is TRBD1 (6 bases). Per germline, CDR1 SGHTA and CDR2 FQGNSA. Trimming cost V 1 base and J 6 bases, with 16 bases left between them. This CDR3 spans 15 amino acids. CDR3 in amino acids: CASSLVGQGSGEQYF. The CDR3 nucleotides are TGTGCCAGCAGCTTAGTCGGCCAGGGGTCCGGCGAGCAGTACTTC.